One and the same sample provided the 7 T cell receptor beta chains below, sequenced in a study of blood T cell repertoires in COVID-19 (dated by TCRdb to the early 2020s). Receptors were amplified or captured by the immunoSEQ multiplex PCR assay. The clones in this table, taken by TCRdb from immuneACCESS, are in-frame only. Not every clone is retained; where verified, under half of the shortfall comes from an unresolved V gene, and the cause of the rest is unknown. This sample comprises 110,000 or so clones, 82% of them detected only once. 12% of the sample is held by the ten biggest clonotypes. Sequenced input: peripheral blood. The receptors come from a human donor in a cohort sampled during active COVID-19.

J is TRBJ1-4 and V is TRBV6-5; 7 positions match TRBD1. CDR3 length: 14 amino acids. With V trimmed by 6 bases and J by 8 bases, 9 bases remained unmatched. Germline V gives CDR1 MNHEY, CDR2 SVGAGI. The CDR3 loop is CASSPRTGREKLFF. The CDR3 DNA follows: TGTGCCAGCAGCCCCCGGACAGGTCGAGAAAAACTGTTTTTT.

The CDR3 bases are TGTGCCAGCAGTGAATTGGGACAGGGGGTTGGCGAGCAGTACTTC. Translating gives CASSELGQGVGEQYF. The rearrangement links TRBV2 to TRBJ2-7; TRBD1 agrees at 11 bases. CDR1 and CDR2 from the germline V gene are SNHLY and FYNNEI. Trimming took 2 bases from V and 6 from J; bases not matched to a gene: 6. This CDR3 contains 15 residues.

This rearrangement joins TRBV9 to TRBJ2-1; TRBD2 agrees at 9 bases. Germline-derived CDR1 and CDR2 are SGDLS and YYNGEE. Losses at the gene ends were 4 bases for V and 1 base for J; bases not matched to a gene: 9. There are 17 residues in the CDR3. DNA for the CDR3: TGTGCCAGCAGCCCCCACGCTAGCGGGGCATCCTACAATGAGCAGTTCTTC. Translating gives CASSPHASGASYNEQFF.

CDR3 protein: CASSPRTGLGEQYF. The CDR3 bases are TGTGCCAGCAGCCCCCGGACAGGTTTAGGCGAGCAGTACTTC. The rearrangement links TRBV14 to TRBJ2-7; 7 bases line up with TRBD1. Trimming removed 4 bases from V and 6 bases from J; junction bases left unmatched: 9. The germline V gene encodes CDR1 SGHDN and CDR2 FVKESK. This CDR3 is built from 14 residues.

The CDR3 region has the DNA TGTGCCAGCAGCCTCGACAGGGTTGGAAACACCATATATTTT. It yields the protein CASSLDRVGNTIYF. V is TRBV5-4 and J is TRBJ1-3; 7 nucleotides match TRBD1. Germline V lookup: CDR1 SGHNT, CDR2 YYREEE (reference sequence). The junction had 4 bases not matched to a gene; V was cut back by 4 bases and J by 3 bases. CDR3 size: 14 residues.

The rearrangement uses TRBV2 and TRBJ2-2; a weak D match, TRBD1 (5 bases). The V end lost 8 bases, the J end lost 6 bases, and 16 bases lay between the germline ends. This CDR3 is built from 14 residues. Germline CDR1 is SNHLY and CDR2 is FYNNEI. The CDR3 sequence is CASSLGAGAGELFF. CDR3 in DNA: TGTGCCAGCTCACTTGGGGCCGGTGCCGGGGAGCTGTTTTTT.

J is TRBJ2-1 and V is TRBV4-1, with D perhaps TRBD2 (5 bases). The CDR3 runs 13 residues. From germline, CDR1 is MGHRA and CDR2 YSYEKL. V lost 2 bases, J lost 6 bases, and 8 bases lay in between. In nucleotides, the CDR3 is TGCGCCAGCAGCCAAATAGAGGGCAATGAGCAGTTCTTC. Its protein is CASSQIEGNEQFF.